This T cell receptor beta chain was profiled in a study of T-cell memory formation after mild COVID-19. The 5'RACE method, run with constant-segment primers, produced TCR alpha and TCR beta cDNA libraries (carrying sample barcodes and UMIs). Via MiXCR, TCRdb re-called the 5' RACE reads, giving one row per CDR3 protein. This table holds 450,000 to 700,000 distinct CDR3 sequences, approximately 18% found once. This clonotype was seen only a few times. Its target is unknown. The CDR3 totals 12 residues. Germline V gives CDR1 SGHNT, CDR2 YYREEE (reference sequence). J lost 6 bases, V lost 4 bases, and 4 bases had no gene match. Findings and limits, study-wide: Contracting clones from day 15 to 85 had balanced CD4/CD8; later expanders favoured CD4+.

Specimen: PBMCs or a T cell subset sorted from them (not recorded which). The clonotype comes from an adult woman who had mild COVID-19 (a few samples of this study predate the infection). Cell type and time point are not known. The V call is TRBV5-4, the J call TRBJ2-7; 7 nucleotides agree with TRBD1. This chain's CDR3 is CASSIDRVEQYF. The CDR3 DNA follows: TGTGCCAGCAGCATTGACAGGGTCGAGCAGTACTTC.